The clone carrying this TCR beta chain was seen once. Participant age was about 18 to 89 years, and participants resided in 25 or so US areas. Clinical history as reported by participants underpinned cohort assignment. This sample stems from a study of blood T cell repertoires in COVID-19. Original handling: The authors estimated nucleated cell counts from reference gene primer amplification. Data came from immunoSEQ multiplex PCR; TCRdb stores just in-frame clones and leaves some out. The V and J calls and clone size come from that table; D and trimming were worked out from the DNA. The repertoire holds about 210,000 clones, with roughly 87% as singletons. This CDR3 contains 13 residues. V was pared by 4 bases and J by 6 bases, with 11 bases between. Germline V gene sequence: CDR1 SGDLS, CDR2 YYNGEE.

This TCR was recovered from a man between 18 and 35 years old with acute COVID-19. What was sequenced was PBMCs or T cells enriched from blood (not recorded which). This chain links TRBV9 with TRBJ2-1, with D unresolved. Written as DNA, the CDR3 is TGTGCCAGCAGCATACCTAACCGCAATGAGCAGTTCTTC. Translation: CASSIPNRNEQFF.